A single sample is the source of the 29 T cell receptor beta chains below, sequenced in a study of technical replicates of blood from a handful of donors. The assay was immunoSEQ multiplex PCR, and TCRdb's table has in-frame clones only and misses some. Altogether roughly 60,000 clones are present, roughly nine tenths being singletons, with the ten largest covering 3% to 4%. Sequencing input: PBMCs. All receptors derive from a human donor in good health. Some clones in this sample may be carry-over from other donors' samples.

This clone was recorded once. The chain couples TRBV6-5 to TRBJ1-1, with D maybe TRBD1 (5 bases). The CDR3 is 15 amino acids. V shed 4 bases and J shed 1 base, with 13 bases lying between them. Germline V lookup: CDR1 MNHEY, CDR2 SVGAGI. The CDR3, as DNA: TGTGCCAGCAGTTTCGTCGATCAGGGGAACACTGAAGCTTTCTTT. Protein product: CASSFVDQGNTEAFF.

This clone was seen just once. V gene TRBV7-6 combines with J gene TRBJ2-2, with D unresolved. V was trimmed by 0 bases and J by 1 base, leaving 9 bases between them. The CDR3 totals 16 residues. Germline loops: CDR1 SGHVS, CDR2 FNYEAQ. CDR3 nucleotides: TGTGCCAGCAGCTTAGCGCAGTCAGGGAACACCGGGGAGCTGTTTTTT. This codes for CASSLAQSGNTGELFF.

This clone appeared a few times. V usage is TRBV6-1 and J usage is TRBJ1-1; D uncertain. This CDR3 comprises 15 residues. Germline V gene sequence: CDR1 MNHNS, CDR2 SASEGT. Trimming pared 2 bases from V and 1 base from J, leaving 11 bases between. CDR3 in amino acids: CASSEPALANTEAFF. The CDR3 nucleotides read TGTGCCAGCAGTGAACCCGCGCTCGCGAACACTGAAGCTTTCTTT.

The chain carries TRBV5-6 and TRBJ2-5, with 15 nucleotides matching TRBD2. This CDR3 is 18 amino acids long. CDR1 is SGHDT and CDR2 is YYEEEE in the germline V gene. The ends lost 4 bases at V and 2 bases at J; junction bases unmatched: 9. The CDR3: CASSGGTSGGYLQETQYF. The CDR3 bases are TGTGCCAGCAGCGGAGGGACTAGCGGGGGGTACCTTCAAGAGACCCAGTACTTC.

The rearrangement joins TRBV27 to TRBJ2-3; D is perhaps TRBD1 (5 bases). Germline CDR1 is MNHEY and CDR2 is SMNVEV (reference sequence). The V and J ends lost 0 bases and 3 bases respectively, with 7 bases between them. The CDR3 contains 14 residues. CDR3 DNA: TGTGCCAGCAGTTTATCGGCAGGGACAGATACGCAGTATTTT. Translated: CASSLSAGTDTQYF.

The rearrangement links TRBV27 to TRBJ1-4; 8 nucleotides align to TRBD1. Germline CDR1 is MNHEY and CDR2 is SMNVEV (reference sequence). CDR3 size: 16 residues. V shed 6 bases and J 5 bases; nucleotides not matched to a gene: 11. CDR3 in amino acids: CASSPTLDRVNEKLFF. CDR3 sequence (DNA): TGTGCCAGCAGCCCCACTTTGGACAGGGTAAATGAAAAACTGTTTTTT.

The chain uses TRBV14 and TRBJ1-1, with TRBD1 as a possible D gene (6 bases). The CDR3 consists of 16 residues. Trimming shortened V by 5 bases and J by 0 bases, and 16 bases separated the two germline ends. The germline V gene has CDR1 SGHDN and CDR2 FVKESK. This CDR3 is CASSKGGGSMNTEAFF. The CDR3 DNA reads TGTGCCAGCAGCAAGGGAGGGGGGAGCATGAACACTGAAGCTTTCTTT.

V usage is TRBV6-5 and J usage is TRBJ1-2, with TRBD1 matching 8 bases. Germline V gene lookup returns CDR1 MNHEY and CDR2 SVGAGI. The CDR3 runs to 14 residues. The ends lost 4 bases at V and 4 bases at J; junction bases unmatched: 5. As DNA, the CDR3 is TGTGCCAGCAGTTTAAACGGACAGGGCTATGGCTACACCTTC. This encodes CASSLNGQGYGYTF.

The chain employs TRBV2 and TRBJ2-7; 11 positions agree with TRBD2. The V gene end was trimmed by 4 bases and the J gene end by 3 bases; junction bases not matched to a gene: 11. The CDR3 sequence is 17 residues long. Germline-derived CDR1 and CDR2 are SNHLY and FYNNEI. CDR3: CASSAPLAGVFLYEQYF. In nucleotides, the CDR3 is TGTGCCAGCAGTGCCCCACTAGCGGGAGTATTTCTCTACGAGCAGTACTTC.

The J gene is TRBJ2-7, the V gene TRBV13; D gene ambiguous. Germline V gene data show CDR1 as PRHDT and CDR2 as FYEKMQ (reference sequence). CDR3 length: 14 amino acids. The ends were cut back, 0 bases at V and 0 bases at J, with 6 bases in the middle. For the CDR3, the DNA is TGTGCCAGCAGCTTAGGCAGGTACTCCTACGAGCAGTACTTC. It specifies CASSLGRYSYEQYF. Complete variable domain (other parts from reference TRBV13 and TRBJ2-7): AAGVIQSPRHLIKEKRETATLKCYPIPRHDTVYWYQQGPGQDPQFLISFYEKMQSDKGSIPDRFSAQQFSDYHSELNMSSLELGDSALYFCASSLGRYSYEQYFGPGTRLTVT.

The CDR3 is CASRSGDTDTQYF. The CDR3 DNA follows: TGTGCCAGCAGAAGCGGGGACACAGATACGCAGTATTTT. This sequence joins TRBV7-9 and TRBJ2-3; 7 positions match TRBD2. CDR3 size: 13 residues. Germline-derived CDR1 and CDR2 are SEHNR and FQNEAQ (reference sequence). Trimming at V came to 6 bases and at J to 2 bases, leaving 2 bases not matched to a gene.

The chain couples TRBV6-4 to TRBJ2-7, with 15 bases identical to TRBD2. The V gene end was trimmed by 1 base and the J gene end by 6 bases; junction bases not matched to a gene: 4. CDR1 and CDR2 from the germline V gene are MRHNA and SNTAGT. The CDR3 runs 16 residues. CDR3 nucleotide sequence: TGTGCCAGCAGTGACTGGACTAGCGGGGGGGCCCGCGAGCAGTACTTC. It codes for CASSDWTSGGAREQYF.

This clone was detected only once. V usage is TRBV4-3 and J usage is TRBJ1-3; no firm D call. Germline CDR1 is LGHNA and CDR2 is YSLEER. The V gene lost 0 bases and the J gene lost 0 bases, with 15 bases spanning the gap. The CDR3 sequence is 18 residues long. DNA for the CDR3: TGCGCCAGCAGCCAAGAATCCCCGGGAGGGAACTCTGGAAACACCATATATTTT. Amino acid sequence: CASSQESPGGNSGNTIYF.

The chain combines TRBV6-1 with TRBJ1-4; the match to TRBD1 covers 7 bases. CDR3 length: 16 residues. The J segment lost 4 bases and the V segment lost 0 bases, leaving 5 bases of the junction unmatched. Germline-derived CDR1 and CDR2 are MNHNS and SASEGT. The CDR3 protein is CASSEARTGLNEKLFF. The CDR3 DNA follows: TGTGCCAGCAGTGAAGCTAGGACAGGCCTTAATGAAAAACTGTTTTTT.

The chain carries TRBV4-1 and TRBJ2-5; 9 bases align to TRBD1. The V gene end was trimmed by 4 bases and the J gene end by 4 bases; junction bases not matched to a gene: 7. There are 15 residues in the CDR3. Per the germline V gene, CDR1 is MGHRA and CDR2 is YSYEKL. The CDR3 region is CASSRGTGRGETQYF. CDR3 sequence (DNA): TGCGCCAGCAGCCGCGGGACAGGGAGGGGAGAGACCCAGTACTTC.

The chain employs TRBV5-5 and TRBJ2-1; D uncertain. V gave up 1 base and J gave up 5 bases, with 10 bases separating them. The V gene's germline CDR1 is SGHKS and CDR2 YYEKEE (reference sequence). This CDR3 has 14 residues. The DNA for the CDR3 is TGTGCCAGCAGCTTGTTCACAGTTAACAATGAGCAGTTCTTC. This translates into CASSLFTVNNEQFF.

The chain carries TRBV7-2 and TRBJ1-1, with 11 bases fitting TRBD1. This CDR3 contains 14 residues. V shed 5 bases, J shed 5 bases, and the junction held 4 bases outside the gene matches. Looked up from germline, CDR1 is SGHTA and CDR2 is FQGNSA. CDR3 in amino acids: CASSGDRGATEAFF. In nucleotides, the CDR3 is TGTGCCAGCAGCGGGGACAGGGGGGCGACTGAAGCTTTCTTT. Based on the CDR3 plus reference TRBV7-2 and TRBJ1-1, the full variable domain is GAGVSQSPSNKVTEKGKDVELRCDPISGHTALYWYRQSLGQGLEFLIYFQGNSAPDKSGLPSDRFSAERTGGSVSTLTIQRTQQEDSAVYLCASSGDRGATEAFFGQGTRLTVV.

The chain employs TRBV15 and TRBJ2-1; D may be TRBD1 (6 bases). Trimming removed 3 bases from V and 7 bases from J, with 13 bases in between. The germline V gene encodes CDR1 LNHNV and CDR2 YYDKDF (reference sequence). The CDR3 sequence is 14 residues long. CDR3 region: CATSRITGLNEQFF. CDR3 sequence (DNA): TGTGCCACCAGCAGGATCACAGGGTTGAATGAGCAGTTCTTC.

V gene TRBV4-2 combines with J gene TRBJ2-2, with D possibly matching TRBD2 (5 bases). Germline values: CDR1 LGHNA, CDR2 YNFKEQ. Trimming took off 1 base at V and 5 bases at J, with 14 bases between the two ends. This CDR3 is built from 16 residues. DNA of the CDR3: TGTGCCAGCAGCCAAGGATTGAGTAGAGGGACCGGGGAGCTGTTTTTT. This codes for CASSQGLSRGTGELFF.

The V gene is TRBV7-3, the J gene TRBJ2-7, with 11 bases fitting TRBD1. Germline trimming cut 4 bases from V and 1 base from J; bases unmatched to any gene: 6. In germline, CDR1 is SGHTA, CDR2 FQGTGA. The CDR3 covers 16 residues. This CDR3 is CASSSGGQGGSYEQYF. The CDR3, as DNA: TGTGCCAGCAGCTCAGGGGGACAGGGGGGATCCTACGAGCAGTACTTC.

CDR3 protein: CSVQISGETQYF. DNA for the CDR3: TGCAGCGTCCAAATCTCAGGGGAGACCCAGTACTTC. The gene calls are TRBV29-1 and TRBJ2-5; the D gene is possibly TRBD1 (5 bases). V lost 6 bases to trimming and J lost 5 bases, with 13 bases between them. Germline CDR1 is SQVTM and CDR2 is ANQGSEA. This CDR3 is built from 12 residues.

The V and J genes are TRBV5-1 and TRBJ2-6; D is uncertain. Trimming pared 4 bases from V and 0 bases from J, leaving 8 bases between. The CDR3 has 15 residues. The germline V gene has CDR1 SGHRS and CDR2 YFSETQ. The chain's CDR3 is CASSLASSGANVLTF. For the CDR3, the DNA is TGCGCCAGCAGCCTTGCTAGCTCTGGGGCCAACGTCCTGACTTTC.

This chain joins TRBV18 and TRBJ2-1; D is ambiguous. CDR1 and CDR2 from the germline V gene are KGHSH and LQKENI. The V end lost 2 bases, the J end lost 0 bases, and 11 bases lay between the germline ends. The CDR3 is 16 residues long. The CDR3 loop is CASSPDSWSSYNEQFF. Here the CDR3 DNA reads TGTGCCAGCTCACCAGATTCCTGGAGCTCCTACAATGAGCAGTTCTTC.

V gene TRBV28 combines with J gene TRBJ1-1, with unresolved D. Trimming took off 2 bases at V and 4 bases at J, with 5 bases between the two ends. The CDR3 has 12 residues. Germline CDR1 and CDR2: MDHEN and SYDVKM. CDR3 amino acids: CASSLRSTEAFF. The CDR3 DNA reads TGTGCCAGCAGTTTACGGAGCACTGAAGCTTTCTTT.

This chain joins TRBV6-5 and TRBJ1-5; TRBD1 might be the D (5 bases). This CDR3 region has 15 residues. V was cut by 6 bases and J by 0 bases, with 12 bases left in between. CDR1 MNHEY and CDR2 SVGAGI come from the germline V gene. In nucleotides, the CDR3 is TGTGCCAGCAGACCACAGGAGTATAGCAATCAGCCCCAGCATTTT. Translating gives CASRPQEYSNQPQHF.

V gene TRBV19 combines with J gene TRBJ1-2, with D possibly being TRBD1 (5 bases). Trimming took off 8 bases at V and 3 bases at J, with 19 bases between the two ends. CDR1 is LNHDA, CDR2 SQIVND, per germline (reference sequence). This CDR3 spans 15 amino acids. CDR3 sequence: CASRGGGTVDYGYTF. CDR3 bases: TGTGCCAGTCGGGGAGGTGGGACGGTAGACTATGGCTACACCTTC.

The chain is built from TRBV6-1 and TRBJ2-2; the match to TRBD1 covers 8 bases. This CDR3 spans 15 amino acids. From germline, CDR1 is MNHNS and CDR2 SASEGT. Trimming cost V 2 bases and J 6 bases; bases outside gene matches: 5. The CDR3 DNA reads TGTGCCAGCAGTGAACAGGGGGCGTCGGCCGGGGAGCTGTTTTTT. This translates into CASSEQGASAGELFF.

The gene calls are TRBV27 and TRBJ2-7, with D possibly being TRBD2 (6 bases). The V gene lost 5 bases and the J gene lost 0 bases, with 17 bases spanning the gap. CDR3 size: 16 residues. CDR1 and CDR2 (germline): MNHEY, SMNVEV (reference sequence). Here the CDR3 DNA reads TGTGCCAGCAGTGAGGTCGGCGGGATCGTCTCCTACGAGCAGTACTTC. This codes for CASSEVGGIVSYEQYF.

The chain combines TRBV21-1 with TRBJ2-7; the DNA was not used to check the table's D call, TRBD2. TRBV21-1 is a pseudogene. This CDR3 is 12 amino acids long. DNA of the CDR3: TGCGAGGGGGGGGCCCGGAGGGGCGAGCAGTACTTC. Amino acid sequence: CEGGARRGEQYF.